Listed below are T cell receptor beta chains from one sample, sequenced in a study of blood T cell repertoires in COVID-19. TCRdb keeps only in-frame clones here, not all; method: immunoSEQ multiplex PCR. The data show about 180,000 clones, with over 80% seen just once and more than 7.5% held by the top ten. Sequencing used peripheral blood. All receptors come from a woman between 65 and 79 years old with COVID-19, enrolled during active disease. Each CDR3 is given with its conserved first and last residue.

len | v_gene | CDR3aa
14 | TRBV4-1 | CASRDIEMNTEAFF
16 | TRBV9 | CASSVDGRGIRDTQYF
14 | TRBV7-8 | CASSPRVNTGELFF
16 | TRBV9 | CASSPTREQGTDTQYF
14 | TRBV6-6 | CASSTTGGTDTQYF
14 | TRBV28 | CANTNRGDNEKLFF
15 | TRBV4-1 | CASSQERGKGQPQHF
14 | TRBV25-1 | CASSETTGLYGYTF
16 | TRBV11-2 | CASSLRRDRGQEKLFF
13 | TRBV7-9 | CASSQRGAGELFF
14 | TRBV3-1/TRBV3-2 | CASSQAQGEAEAFF
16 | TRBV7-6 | CASSSGLAGGQDTQYF
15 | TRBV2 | CASSPDTGGNYGYTF
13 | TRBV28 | CASERGREETQYF
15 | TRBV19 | CASSIADFAYYGYTF
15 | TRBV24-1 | CATSDSGPGREEPVF
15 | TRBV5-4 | CASSVGGPDRDEQYF
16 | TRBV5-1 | CASSLNRDTSIYGYTF
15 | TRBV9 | CASSVTGRSVTEAFF
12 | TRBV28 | CASSSGGARQFF
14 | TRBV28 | CASSPVGENYGYTF
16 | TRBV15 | CATSRLTGSLNYGYTF
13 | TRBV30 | CAWSVQGNTEAFF
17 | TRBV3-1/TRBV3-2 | CASSQDQDGTYTDTQYF
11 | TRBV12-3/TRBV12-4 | CASSSRYEQYF
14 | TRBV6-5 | CASSSGGLGDEQFF
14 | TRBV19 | CASKEVRTGGTQYF
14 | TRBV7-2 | CASSLRVLEGEQYF
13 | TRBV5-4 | CASSPTSTDTQYF
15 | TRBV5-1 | CASSPRDRGRDTQYF
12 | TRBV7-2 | CASSLEKGGQYF
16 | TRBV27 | CASSPGPGKTNEKLFF
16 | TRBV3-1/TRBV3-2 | CASSQARSLRGNTIYF
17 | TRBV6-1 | CASSEIRGQTIRQVYTF
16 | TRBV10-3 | CAISEVQGAANYGYTF
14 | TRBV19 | CASRTSGRNQPQHF
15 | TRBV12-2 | CASRLVGVYNQPQHF
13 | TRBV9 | CASSVAGNTEAFF
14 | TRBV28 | CASSSEREGQPQHF
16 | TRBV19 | CASSTPYPGSTDTQYF
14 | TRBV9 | CASSAQGTNQPQHF